This T cell receptor beta chain was recorded in a study of cytomegalovirus exposure and HLA in healthy donors. Amplification used 60 Vbeta primers and 13 Jbeta primers. TCRdb's copy holds only in-frame clones and misses some; the assay was immunoSEQ multiplex PCR. The sample lists approximately 100,000 clones; roughly 80% were seen once. V lost 5 bases, J lost 2 bases, and 9 bases lay in between. The CDR3 contains 13 residues. Germline V lookup: CDR1 SGHTA, CDR2 FQGTGA. Findings of the study overall: Most TCR sequences were seen very rarely across donors, but some public TCRs occurred in many. An analysis was carried out later, and it reportedly showed fewer N-insertions in an Asian-associated ancestry cluster than the approximately 700-donor mean. HLA allele associations emerged for some 16,000 TCR beta sequences in a later analysis, at 0.05 false discovery rate.

This clone was detected a few times. Its antigen is unidentified. Material for sequencing was PBMCs. V usage is TRBV7-3 and J usage is TRBJ2-5, with D hard to call. This clonotype was obtained from a female donor in good health and CMV-seropositive. CDR3 sequence: CASSKGAQETQYF. The CDR3 DNA follows: TGTGCCAGCAGCAAAGGAGCGCAAGAGACCCAGTACTTC.